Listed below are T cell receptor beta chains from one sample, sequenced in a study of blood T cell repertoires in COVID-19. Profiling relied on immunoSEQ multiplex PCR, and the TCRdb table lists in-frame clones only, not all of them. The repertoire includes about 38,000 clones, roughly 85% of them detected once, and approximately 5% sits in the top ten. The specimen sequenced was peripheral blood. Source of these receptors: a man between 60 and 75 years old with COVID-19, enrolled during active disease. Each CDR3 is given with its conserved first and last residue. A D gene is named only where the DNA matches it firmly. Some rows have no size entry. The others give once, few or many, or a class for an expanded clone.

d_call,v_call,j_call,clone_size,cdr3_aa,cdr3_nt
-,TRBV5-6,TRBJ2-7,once,CASSWGQGISYEQYF,TGTGCCAGCAGCTGGGGTCAGGGGATCTCCTACGAGCAGTACTTC
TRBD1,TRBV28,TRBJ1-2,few,CASRTSGQGVSYGYTF,TGTGCCAGCAGAACCTCGGGACAGGGGGTCTCCTATGGCTACACCTTC
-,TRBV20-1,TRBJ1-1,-,CSAGRDTEAFF,TGCAGTGCAGGCCGGGACACTGAAGCTTTCTTT
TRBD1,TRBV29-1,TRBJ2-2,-,CSVEDHRTGDSGELFF,TGCAGCGTTGAAGATCACAGGACAGGAGATAGCGGGGAGCTGTTTTTT
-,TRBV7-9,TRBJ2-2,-,CASSPRATYTGELFF,TGTGCCAGCAGCCCGAGAGCGACTTACACCGGGGAGCTGTTTTTT
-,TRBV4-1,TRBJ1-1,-,CASSIQGLNTEAFF,TGCGCCAGCAGCATACAGGGCCTGAACACTGAAGCTTTCTTT
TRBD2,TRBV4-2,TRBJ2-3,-,CASSQEALAGINPGTQYF,TGTGCCAGCAGCCAAGAGGCGCTAGCGGGAATCAACCCGGGTACGCAGTATTTT
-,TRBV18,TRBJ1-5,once,CASSLDRGNQPQHF,TGTGCCAGCTCCCTGGACCGAGGGAATCAGCCCCAGCATTTT
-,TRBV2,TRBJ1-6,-,CAKGSGRAGDSPLHF,TGTGCCAAGGGATCGGGCAGGGCGGGGGATTCACCCCTCCACTTT
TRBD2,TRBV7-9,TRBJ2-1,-,CASSFRLAKSSYNEQFF,TGTGCCAGCAGCTTTCGACTAGCGAAAAGCTCCTACAATGAGCAGTTCTTC
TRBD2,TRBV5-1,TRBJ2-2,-,CASRSIGGAGELFF,TGCGCCAGCAGGTCAATTGGGGGGGCCGGGGAGCTGTTTTTT
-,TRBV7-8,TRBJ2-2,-,CASSLVGRRTGELFF,TGTGCCAGCAGCTTAGTTGGGCGTCGGACCGGGGAGCTGTTTTTT
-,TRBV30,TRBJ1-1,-,CAWTQKAGPYTEAFF,TGTGCCTGGACCCAAAAGGCAGGGCCGTACACTGAAGCTTTCTTT
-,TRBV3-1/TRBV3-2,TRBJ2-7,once,CASSQDLQAGYEQYF,TGTGCCAGCAGCCAAGATCTTCAGGCGGGATACGAGCAGTACTTC
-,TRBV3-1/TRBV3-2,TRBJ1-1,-,CASSRTVNTEAFF,TGTGCCAGCAGCCGTACAGTGAACACTGAAGCTTTCTTT
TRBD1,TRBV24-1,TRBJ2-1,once,CATSDPDRGIDEQFF,TGTGCCACCAGTGACCCGGACAGGGGTATTGATGAGCAGTTCTTC
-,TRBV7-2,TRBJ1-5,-,CASSPTGQPQHF,TGTGCCAGCAGCCCAACCGGTCAGCCCCAGCATTTT
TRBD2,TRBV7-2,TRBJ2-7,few,CASSSSGSEQYF,TGTGCCAGCAGCAGTAGCGGGAGCGAGCAGTACTTC
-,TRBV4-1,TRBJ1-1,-,CASSPRGEGLNTEAFF,TGCGCCAGCAGCCCTAGAGGAGAGGGCCTGAACACTGAAGCTTTCTTT
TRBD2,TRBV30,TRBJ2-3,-,CAWTPGLAGTDTQYF,TGTGCCTGGACACCGGGACTAGCGGGGACAGATACGCAGTATTTT
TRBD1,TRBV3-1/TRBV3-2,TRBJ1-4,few,CASSQVRRGGQAGTEKLFF,TGTGCCAGCAGCCAAGTGAGAAGAGGAGGACAGGCGGGGACCGAAAAACTGTTTTTT
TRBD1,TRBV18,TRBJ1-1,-,CASSPGRRQGNTEAFF,TGTGCCAGCTCACCAGGGCGTCGACAGGGGAACACTGAAGCTTTCTTT
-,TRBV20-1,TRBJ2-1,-,CSASPFEGQFF,TGCAGTGCTAGTCCATTTGAGGGGCAGTTCTTC
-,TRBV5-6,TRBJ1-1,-,CASSFRGREAFF,TGTGCCAGCAGCTTTAGGGGAAGGGAAGCTTTCTTT
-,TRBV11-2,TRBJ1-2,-,CASSPRTASAGYTF,TGTGCCAGCAGCCCTAGGACAGCCAGTGCTGGCTACACCTTC
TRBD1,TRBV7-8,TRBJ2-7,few,CASSPGQGEEQYF,TGTGCCAGCAGCCCTGGACAGGGAGAAGAGCAGTACTTC
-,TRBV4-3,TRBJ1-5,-,CASSQQISNQPQHF,TGCGCCAGCAGCCAACAGATTAGCAATCAGCCCCAGCATTTT
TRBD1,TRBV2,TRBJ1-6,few,CASSRQGLASPLHF,TGTGCCAGCAGTAGACAGGGGTTAGCTTCACCCCTCCACTTT
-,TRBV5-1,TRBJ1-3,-,CASSLAGDGNTIYF,TGCGCCAGCAGCTTGGCAGGGGATGGAAACACCATATATTTT
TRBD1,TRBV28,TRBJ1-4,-,CASSQQGGKNEKLFF,TGTGCCAGCAGTCAACAGGGGGGGAAGAATGAAAAACTGTTTTTT
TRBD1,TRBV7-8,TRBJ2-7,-,CASSPTVWDRDPYEQYF,TGTGCCAGCAGTCCCACGGTGTGGGACAGGGACCCCTACGAGCAGTACTTC
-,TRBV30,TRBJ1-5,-,CAWSIAGTGDQPQHF,TGTGCCTGGAGTATCGCCGGGACGGGAGATCAGCCCCAGCATTTT
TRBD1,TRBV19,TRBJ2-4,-,CASQHRDRANIQYF,TGTGCCAGTCAGCACCGGGACAGGGCTAACATTCAGTACTTC
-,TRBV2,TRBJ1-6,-,CASLNNRNSPLHF,TGTGCCAGCTTGAACAACAGGAATTCACCCCTCCACTTT
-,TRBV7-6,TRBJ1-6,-,CASSLTQGSHSPLHF,TGTGCCAGCAGCTTAACCCAGGGCTCGCATTCACCCCTCCACTTT
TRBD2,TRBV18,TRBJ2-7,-,CASSPRGLDEQYF,TGTGCCAGCTCACCACGGGGACTAGATGAGCAGTACTTC
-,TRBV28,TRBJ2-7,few,CASTSGRFHARGYF,TGTGCCAGCACCTCCGGTAGGTTCCACGCTCGGGGGTACTTC
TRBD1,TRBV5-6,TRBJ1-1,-,CASSLVPGGFTEAFF,TGTGCCAGCAGCTTGGTGCCAGGGGGTTTCACTGAAGCTTTCTTT
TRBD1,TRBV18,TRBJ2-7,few,CASSRRQGASEQYF,TGTGCCAGCTCACGTCGACAGGGGGCGAGTGAGCAGTACTTC
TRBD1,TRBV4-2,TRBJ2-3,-,CASSQSDRGGSGTQYF,TGTGCCAGCAGCCAATCTGACAGGGGGGGGTCCGGTACGCAGTATTTT
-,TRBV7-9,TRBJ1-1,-,CASSPQGDGAEAFF,TGTGCCAGCAGCCCACAGGGTGATGGCGCTGAAGCTTTCTTT
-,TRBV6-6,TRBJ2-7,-,CASSYQGPSYEQYF,TGTGCCAGCAGTTACCAGGGGCCCTCCTACGAGCAGTACTTC
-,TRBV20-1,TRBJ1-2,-,CSASQDTFANGYTF,TGCAGTGCTAGTCAAGACACCTTCGCCAATGGCTACACCTTC